This T cell receptor (beta chain) was sequenced during a study of beta chain features in type 1 diabetes. Whole-study findings and limits: Shorter TCRB CDR3s, moderately but significantly so, were found in Type 1 diabetes patients in all four CD4+ subsets.

With regard to this clone: Its cognate antigen is unknown.

Of the isolated RNA, all was reverse transcribed, and so the sequenced material was expressed TCRB transcripts. Here immunoSEQ multiplex PCR was the method, and the copy in TCRdb shows in-frame clones only, minus some. The top ten hold 0.015% to 0.02% of the sample, which has about 240,000 clones, over 11% seen once. Specimen: naive CD4+ T cells from blood. This TCR was sampled from a man aged 25-45 years with type 1 diabetes.

CDR3 region: CASSIGPDTQYF. CDR3 coding DNA: TGTGCCAGTAGTATTGGCCCCGATACGCAGTATTTT. The chain combines TRBV19 with TRBJ2-3; D is unclear. Trimming took 3 bases from V and 6 from J, leaving 7 bases between them. The CDR3 sequence is 12 residues long. In germline, CDR1 is LNHDA, CDR2 SQIVND (reference sequence).